The 16 T cell receptor beta chains reported below all come from one sample, sequenced in a study of cytomegalovirus exposure and HLA in healthy donors. The repertoire was sequenced with immunoSEQ multiplex PCR; TCRdb's copy has only in-frame clones and lacks some. The data hold about 71,000 clones, with about 94% observed a single time. Specimen: PBMCs. The receptor source for this set is a woman under 30 in good health and CMV-seronegative.

The chain links TRBV2 to TRBJ2-5, with D hard to call. The CDR3 is made up of 14 amino acids. Trimming pared 7 bases from V and 2 bases from J, leaving 14 bases between. The germline V gene encodes CDR1 SNHLY and CDR2 FYNNEI. CDR3 loop: CASMSRQAQETQYF. The CDR3, as DNA: TGTGCCAGCATGAGTCGGCAGGCTCAAGAGACCCAGTACTTC.

Concerning this clone itself: At one of its ends the junction is not consistent with the germline gene, which may arise from a read error. The chain is built from TRBV9 and TRBJ2-3, with 9 positions matching TRBD2. This CDR3 contains 14 residues. Germline-derived CDR1 and CDR2 are SGDLS and YYNGEE. The CDR3 DNA is TGTGCCAGCACCGTAGCGGGGGGCACAGATACGCAGTATTTT. It yields the protein CASTVAGGTDTQYF.

This chain connects TRBV7-3 to TRBJ1-2; TRBD1 aligns across 10 bases. The V gene end was trimmed by 2 bases and the J gene end by 7 bases; junction bases not matched to a gene: 7. Germline V lookup: CDR1 SGHTA, CDR2 FQGTGA. This CDR3 has 15 residues. The CDR3 protein is CASSLGDRGRGGYTF. CDR3 nucleotides: TGTGCCAGCAGCTTAGGGGACAGGGGAAGGGGTGGCTACACCTTC.

The rearrangement links TRBV20-1 to TRBJ2-1; D remains unclear. Germline V gene lookup returns CDR1 DFQATT and CDR2 SNEGSKA (reference sequence). CDR3 size: 9 residues. V dropped 3 bases and J dropped 11 bases, with 5 bases sitting between them. CDR3 amino acids: CSASNKQFF. As DNA, the CDR3 is TGCAGTGCTAGTAATAAGCAGTTCTTC.

The chain links TRBV19 to TRBJ2-7; no clear D gene. The V gene's germline CDR1 is LNHDA and CDR2 SQIVND (reference sequence). V shed 3 bases and J shed 0 bases, with 9 bases lying between them. CDR3 length equals 14 residues. The CDR3 sequence: CASSMAANSYEQYF. DNA for the CDR3: TGTGCCAGTAGTATGGCGGCCAACTCCTACGAGCAGTACTTC.

The V call is TRBV19, the J call TRBJ2-1; 9 nucleotides line up with TRBD2. The CDR3 covers 15 residues. J lost 8 bases, V lost 5 bases, and 10 bases had no gene match. In germline, CDR1 is LNHDA, CDR2 SQIVND (reference sequence). The CDR3 region has the DNA TGTGCCAGTAGTGAACGAGGGCTAGCGGGGTATGAGCAGTTCTTC. Translated: CASSERGLAGYEQFF.

The gene calls are TRBV28 and TRBJ2-1; unclear D gene. The CDR3 length is 10 residues. V was pared by 4 bases and J by 9 bases, with 4 bases between. Looked up from germline, CDR1 is MDHEN and CDR2 is SYDVKM. CDR3 nucleotides: TGTGCCAGCAGTTACGGTGAGCAGTTCTTC. Protein product: CASSYGEQFF.

The chain uses TRBV7-9 and TRBJ1-5; D remains unclear. Germline assignment: CDR1 SEHNR and CDR2 FQNEAQ (reference sequence). With 4 bases removed from V and 9 bases from J, the gap between germline ends came to 10 bases. The length of the CDR3 is 12 residues. The CDR3 DNA reads as TGTGCCAGCAGCTCCTCGAGCGGGCCCCAGCATTTT. The encoded protein is CASSSSSGPQHF.

The chain is built from TRBV7-9 and TRBJ2-1; TRBD1 matches at 7 bases. V was clipped by 1 base and J by 8 bases; unmatched bases: 11. The CDR3 covers 16 residues. Germline CDR1 and CDR2: SEHNR and FQNEAQ (reference sequence). CDR3 sequence reads: CASSLVPNRGQDEQFF. The CDR3 coding sequence is TGTGCCAGCAGCTTAGTGCCGAACAGGGGCCAGGATGAGCAGTTCTTC.

This chain uses TRBV7-3 with TRBJ2-4; D remains unclear. CDR3 length: 19 amino acids. Germline V CDR1 and CDR2: SGHTA, FQGTGA. Trimming took 5 bases from V and 0 from J, leaving 23 bases between them. The CDR3 nucleotides read TGTGCCAGCAGCGACATGGCCCTATCGGTTGATTCAGCCAAAAACATTCAGTACTTC. Translation gives CASSDMALSVDSAKNIQYF.

Details on this clone: The same CDR3 can be traced to other DNA sequences in this sample. This rearrangement joins TRBV6-5 to TRBJ2-7, with TRBD1 as a possible D gene (6 bases). CDR1 and CDR2 from the germline V gene are MNHEY and SVGAGI. The CDR3 has 15 amino acids. V was clipped by 0 bases and J by 0 bases, with 9 bases between them. CDR3 region: CASSYSTGTSYEQYF. Written as DNA, the CDR3 is TGTGCCAGCAGTTACTCTACAGGGACCTCCTACGAGCAGTACTTC.

The chain links TRBV14 to TRBJ2-3, with 7 nucleotides matching TRBD1. The germline V gene has CDR1 SGHDN and CDR2 FVKESK. The ends lost 5 bases at V and 0 bases at J; junction bases unmatched: 11. This CDR3 has 17 amino acids. In DNA, the CDR3 is TGTGCCAGCAGCTACTGGACAGGACGTGCTAGCACAGATACGCAGTATTTT. This translates into CASSYWTGRASTDTQYF.

V and J are TRBV18 and TRBJ2-1; 9 bases are shared with TRBD2. With 3 bases clipped from V and 2 bases from J, the junction kept 8 bases outside the gene matches. The CDR3 runs to 17 residues. CDR1 and CDR2 (germline): KGHSH, LQKENI. This chain's CDR3 is CASSPQRAGGPYNEQFF. CDR3 DNA sequence: TGTGCCAGCTCACCGCAAAGAGCGGGAGGACCCTACAATGAGCAGTTCTTC. The full variable domain, with the rest looked up from reference TRBV18 and TRBJ2-1, is NAGVMQNPRHLVRRRGQEARLRCSPMKGHSHVYWYRQLPEEGLKFMVYLQKENIIDESGMPKERFSAEFPKEGPSILRIQQVVRGDSAAYFCASSPQRAGGPYNEQFFGPGTRLTVL.

This chain connects TRBV2 to TRBJ1-5; possible D gene TRBD1, 5 bases. V gave up 7 bases and J gave up 7 bases, with 14 bases separating them. The CDR3 has 13 amino acids. Germline CDR1 and CDR2: SNHLY and FYNNEI. The CDR3 nucleotides are TGTGCCAGCAACCTGGGGGGGGAACAGCCCCAGCATTTT. It translates to CASNLGGEQPQHF. Together with reference TRBV2 and TRBJ1-5, the CDR3 gives the full variable domain: EPEVTQTPSHQVTQMGQEVILRCVPISNHLYFYWYRQILGQKVEFLVSFYNNEISEKSEIFDDQFSVERPDGSNFTLKIRSTKLEDSAMYFCASNLGGEQPQHFGDGTRLSIL.

The chain joins TRBV7-9 to TRBJ2-1; D gene uncertain. Trimming took off 8 bases at V and 9 bases at J, with 5 bases between the two ends. The CDR3 has 9 amino acids. Germline CDR1 reads SEHNR; CDR2 reads FQNEAQ (reference sequence). CDR3 protein: CASGPEQFF. In DNA form, the CDR3 reads TGTGCCAGCGGGCCTGAGCAGTTCTTC. Combining the CDR3 with reference TRBV7-9 and TRBJ2-1 gives the whole variable domain DTGVSQNPRHKITKRGQNVTFRCDPISEHNRLYWYRQTLGQGPEFLTYFQNEAQLEKSRLLSDRFSAERPKGSFSTLEIQRTEQGDSAMYLCASGPEQFFGPGTRLTVL.

The chain's CDR3 is CASSPGLAGYEQYF. For the CDR3, the DNA is TGTGCCAGCAGCCCTGGACTAGCGGGGTACGAGCAGTACTTC. The J gene is TRBJ2-7, the V gene TRBV7-9, with TRBD2 matching 12 bases. V was clipped by 5 bases and J by 4 bases; unmatched bases: 3. The length of the CDR3 is 14 residues. The germline CDR1 and CDR2 sequences are SEHNR and FQNEAQ (reference sequence).